This T cell receptor beta chain was recovered during a study of blood T cell repertoires in COVID-19. Across the study: Both acute and convalescent COVID-19 samples were obtained from the United States, Italy and Spain. T cells, B-cell-depleted T cells, or PBMCs supplied cDNA or gDNA.

The germline V gene has CDR1 SGHRS and CDR2 YFSETQ. The CDR3 length is 16 residues. The ends lost 4 bases at V and 1 base at J; junction bases unmatched: 6. Some clones are missing from TCRdb's copy, which holds only in-frame ones; the method was immunoSEQ multiplex PCR. This sample has roughly 100,000 clones, with 75% to 85% found just once. The chain carries TRBV5-1 and TRBJ2-2; 8 bases agree with TRBD2. Sequencing was performed on peripheral blood. This receptor was taken from a man in his fifties or sixties with acute or convalescent COVID-19. The CDR3 protein is CASSMRSGRNTGELFF. CDR3 DNA: TGCGCCAGCAGCATGAGAAGCGGGAGGAACACCGGGGAGCTGTTTTTT.